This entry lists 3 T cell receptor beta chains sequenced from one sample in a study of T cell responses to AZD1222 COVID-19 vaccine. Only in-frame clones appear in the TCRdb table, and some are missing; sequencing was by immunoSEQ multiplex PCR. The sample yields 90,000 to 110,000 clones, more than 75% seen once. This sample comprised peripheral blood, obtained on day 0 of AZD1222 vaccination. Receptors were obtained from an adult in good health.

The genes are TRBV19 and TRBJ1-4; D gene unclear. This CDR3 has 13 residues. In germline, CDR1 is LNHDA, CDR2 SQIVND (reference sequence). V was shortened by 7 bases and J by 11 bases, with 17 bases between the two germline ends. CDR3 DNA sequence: TGTGCCAGTACCCCGGACCGCATAAGGAAACTGTTTTTT. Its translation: CASTPDRIRKLFF. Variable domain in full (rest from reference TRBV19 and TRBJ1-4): DGGITQSPKYLFRKEGQNVTLSCEQNLNHDAMYWYRQDPGQGLRLIYYSQIVNDFQKGDIAEGYSVSREKKESFPLTVTSAQKNPTAFYLCASTPDRIRKLFFGSGTQLSVL.

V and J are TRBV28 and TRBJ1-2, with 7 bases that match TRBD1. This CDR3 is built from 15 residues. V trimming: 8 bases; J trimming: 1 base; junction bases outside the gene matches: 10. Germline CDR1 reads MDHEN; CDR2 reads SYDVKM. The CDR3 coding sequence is TGTGCCAGCCAAGGTCAGGGGGTCTTTAACTATGGCTACACCTTC. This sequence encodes CASQGQGVFNYGYTF.

The CDR3 sequence: CASSSPGAQETQYF. In DNA form, the CDR3 reads TGTGCCAGCAGCTCGCCGGGGGCCCAAGAGACCCAGTACTTC. J is TRBJ2-5 and V is TRBV13; D possibly uses TRBD1 or TRBD2 (6 bases each). Germline assignment: CDR1 PRHDT and CDR2 FYEKMQ (reference sequence). Between the trimmed V and J ends, which lost 4 bases and 1 base, there was a span of 10 bases. CDR3 size: 14 residues.